The TCR beta chain described here comes from a study of early T cells in non-severe SARS-CoV-2 infection. In the library, individual cDNA molecules carried attached unique molecular identifiers. Each CDR3 protein gets one entry after TCRdb re-called the 5' RACE reads with MiXCR. This sample carries 95,000 to 110,000 distinct CDR3 sequences, around 10% of them seen once, and the ten largest clones take roughly 8%. The CDR3 consists of 13 residues. Trimming pared 4 bases from V and 6 bases from J, leaving 9 bases between. Germline lookup yields CDR1 SNHLY and CDR2 FYNNEI. The table lists this clonotype with a few counts.

The TCR originated in an adult who was a healthcare worker with PCR-confirmed SARS-CoV-2 infection or an uninfected control (not recorded which). V and J are TRBV2 and TRBJ2-2, with TRBD1 as a possible D gene (5 bases). Sequenced input: whole blood. The CDR3 is CASSVGRAGELFF. The CDR3 DNA follows: TGTGCCAGCAGTGTCGGCAGGGCCGGGGAGCTGTTTTTT.